This T cell receptor beta chain was profiled in a study of cytomegalovirus exposure and HLA in healthy donors. V was pared by 2 bases and J by 2 bases, with 10 bases of the junction left unmatched. CDR1 and CDR2 from the germline V gene are SGDLS and YYNGEE. The CDR3 spans 18 residues. The PCR contained 60 Vbeta and 13 Jbeta primers. The table came from immunoSEQ multiplex PCR; TCRdb's copy has only in-frame clones and leaves some out. The data contain 270,000 or so clones, just over 85% of them seen just once; the ten biggest clones take up approximately 4.3%. The sequence was obtained from a man between 35 and 55 years old in good health and CMV-seropositive. V usage is TRBV9 and J usage is TRBJ2-6, with 7 positions matching TRBD1. Sequencing input: PBMCs. The CDR3 loop reads CASSVKGTEATGANVLTF. Written as DNA, the CDR3 is TGTGCCAGCAGCGTCAAAGGGACAGAAGCCACTGGGGCCAACGTCCTGACTTTC.